What follows describes a single T cell receptor beta chain. Its antigen is unknown. Base quality data are lacking; no much larger clone is found one base away. This sample stems from a study of blood T cell repertoires in COVID-19 (dated by TCRdb to the early 2020s). Regarding the study in general: Samples from collaborators originated in the United States, Italy and Spain and spanned both the acute and convalescent phases of COVID-19. The dataset comprised deeply sampled blood TCRbeta repertoires from subjects exposed to, actively infected with, or recovered from COVID-19. The sample metadata nearly always contained a de-identified subject ID, COVID-19 status, age in years and sex. Samples were obtained from the ongoing ImmuneRACE study (first 160 participants) and from about 1,300 subjects provided by 6 global collaborators. The material from the prospective study consisted of cDNA or gDNA derived from T cells, B-cell-depleted T cells, or PBMCs. HLA class I and class II types, where available, came from metadata supplied by the sample provider rather than from assay-based typing. The repertoires were made available in a free public database intended to serve as a resource for research on the immune response to SARS-CoV-2. The paper as a whole reports these results and caveats: Clinical and demographic metadata were provided uncurated, with the amount varying by source and participant.

Between the V and J ends, shortened by 5 bases and 1 base respectively, the junction contains 9 bases. From the germline V gene, CDR1 is MGHRA and CDR2 is YSYEKL. The CDR3 has 14 amino acids, counting the end cysteine and phenylalanine. Just the 42-base CDR3 DNA is kept, in frame starting at base 1. Enrolling through a virtual design, the prospective study's participants ranged in age from roughly 18 to 90 years and lived across 24 United States geographic areas. Cohort assignment in the prospective study relied on participant-reported clinical history from a screening survey and a study questionnaire. A participant counted as exposed if, within 2 weeks of entering the study, that participant had been in contact with someone who had a PCR-confirmed or clinician-diagnosed COVID-19 case. Mobile phlebotomists in the prospective study collected whole blood, serum and a nasopharyngeal or oropharyngeal swab from every participant. Participants in the prospective study had the option to provide additional blood draws and questionnaires over a roughly 2-month period. Prospective study blood samples were shipped either frozen or at room temperature before DNA extraction.

TCRbeta CDR3 regions were amplified from genomic DNA by means of the immunoSEQ Assay, a bias-controlled multiplex PCR. The original methods were these. Nucleated cell counts per sample were estimated from amplification of reference gene primers within the assay. To quantify the absolute abundance of each unique TCRbeta CDR3 rearrangement, sequence reads were collapsed and filtered. For each sample, productive Simpson clonality was calculated by taking the square root of Simpson's diversity index across productive rearrangements. TCRdb re-hosts the immuneACCESS table, in-frame sequences only. Its copies lack some clones; in the studies checked, an unresolved V gene accounts for under half of them, and the cause for the rest is not known. D and trimming come from the DNA, and the V and J calls and clone size come from that table. The sample profile shows roughly 150,000 clones; approximately 83% of them were found once. The ten largest clonotypes hold approximately 5.1% of the sample.

This TCR came from a man between 65 and 85 years old who had been exposed to COVID-19. What was sequenced was PBMCs or T cells enriched from blood (not recorded which). The rearrangement combines TRBV4-1 with TRBJ1-5, with the D gene not clear enough to name. The CDR3 has the sequence CASSFLLSNQPQHF. The DNA is TGCGCCAGCAGCTTCCTTTTGAGCAATCAGCCCCAGCATTTT.